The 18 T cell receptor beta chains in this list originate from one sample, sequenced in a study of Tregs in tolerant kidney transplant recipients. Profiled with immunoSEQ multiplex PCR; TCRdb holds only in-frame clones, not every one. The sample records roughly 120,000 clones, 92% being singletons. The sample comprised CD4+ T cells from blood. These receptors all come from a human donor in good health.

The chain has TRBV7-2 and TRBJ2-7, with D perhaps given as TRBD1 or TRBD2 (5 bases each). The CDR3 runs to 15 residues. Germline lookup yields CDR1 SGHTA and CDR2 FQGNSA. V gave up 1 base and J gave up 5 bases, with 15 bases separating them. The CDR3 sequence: CASSLVQGRRDEQYF. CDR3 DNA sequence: TGTGCCAGCAGCTTAGTTCAGGGACGACGGGACGAGCAGTACTTC.

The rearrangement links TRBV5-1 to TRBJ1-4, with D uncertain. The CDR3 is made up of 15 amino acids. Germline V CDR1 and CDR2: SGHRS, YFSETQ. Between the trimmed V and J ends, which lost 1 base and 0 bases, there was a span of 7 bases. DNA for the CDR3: TGCGCCAGCAGCTTGTTTTCGCCAACTAATGAAAAACTGTTTTTT. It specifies CASSLFSPTNEKLFF.

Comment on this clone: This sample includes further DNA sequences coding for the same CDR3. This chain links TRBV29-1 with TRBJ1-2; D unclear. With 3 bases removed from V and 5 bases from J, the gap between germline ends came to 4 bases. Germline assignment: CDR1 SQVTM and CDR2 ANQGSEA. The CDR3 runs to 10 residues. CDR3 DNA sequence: TGCAGCGTTGAGGGGTATGGCTACACCTTC. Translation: CSVEGYGYTF.

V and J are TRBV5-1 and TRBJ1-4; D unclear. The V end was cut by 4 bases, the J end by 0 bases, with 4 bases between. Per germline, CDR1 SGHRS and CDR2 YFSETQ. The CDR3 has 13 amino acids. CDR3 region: CASSDSTNEKLFF. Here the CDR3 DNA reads TGCGCCAGCAGCGATTCAACTAATGAAAAACTGTTTTTT.

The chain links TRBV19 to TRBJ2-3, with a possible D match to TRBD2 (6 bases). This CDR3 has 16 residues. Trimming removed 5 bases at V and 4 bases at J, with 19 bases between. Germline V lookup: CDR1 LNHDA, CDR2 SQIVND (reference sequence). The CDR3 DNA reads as TGTGCCAGTAGTGGTCGGGGAGGACAACCGCCAGATACGCAGTATTTT. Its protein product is CASSGRGGQPPDTQYF. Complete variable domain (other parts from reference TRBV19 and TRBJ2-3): DGGITQSPKYLFRKEGQNVTLSCEQNLNHDAMYWYRQDPGQGLRLIYYSQIVNDFQKGDIAEGYSVSREKKESFPLTVTSAQKNPTAFYLCASSGRGGQPPDTQYFGPGTRLTVL.

The DNA for the CDR3 is TGCGCCAGCAGCTTCAGCATGGTCGGCTACACCTTC. Translated, it gives CASSFSMVGYTF. The chain is built from TRBV5-1 and TRBJ1-2; D unclear. Between the trimmed V and J ends, which lost 2 bases and 8 bases, there was a span of 10 bases. The CDR3 has 12 residues. Per germline, CDR1 SGHRS and CDR2 YFSETQ.

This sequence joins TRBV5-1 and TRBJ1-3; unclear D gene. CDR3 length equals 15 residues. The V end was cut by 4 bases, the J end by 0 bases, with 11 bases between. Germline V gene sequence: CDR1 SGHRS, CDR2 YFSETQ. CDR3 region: CASSPTPSSGNTIYF. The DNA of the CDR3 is TGCGCCAGCAGCCCGACACCGAGCTCTGGAAACACCATATATTTT.

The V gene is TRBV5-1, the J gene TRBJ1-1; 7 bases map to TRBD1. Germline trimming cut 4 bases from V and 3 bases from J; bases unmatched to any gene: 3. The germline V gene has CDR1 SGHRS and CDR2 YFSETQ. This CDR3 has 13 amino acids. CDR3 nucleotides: TGCGCCAGCAGCCTCACAGGGGACACTGAAGCTTTCTTT. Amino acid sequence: CASSLTGDTEAFF. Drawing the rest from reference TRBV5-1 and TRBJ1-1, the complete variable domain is KAGVTQTPRYLIKTRGQQVTLSCSPISGHRSVSWYQQTPGQGLQFLFEYFSETQRNKGNFPGRFSGRQFSNSRSEMNVSTLELGDSALYLCASSLTGDTEAFFGQGTRLTVV.

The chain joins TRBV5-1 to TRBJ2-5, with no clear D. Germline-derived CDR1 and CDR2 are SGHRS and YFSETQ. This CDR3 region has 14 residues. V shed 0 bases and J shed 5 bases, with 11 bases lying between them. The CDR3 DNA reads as TGCGCCAGCAGCTTGGGTCGAGTTCGGGAGACCCAGTACTTC. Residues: CASSLGRVRETQYF.

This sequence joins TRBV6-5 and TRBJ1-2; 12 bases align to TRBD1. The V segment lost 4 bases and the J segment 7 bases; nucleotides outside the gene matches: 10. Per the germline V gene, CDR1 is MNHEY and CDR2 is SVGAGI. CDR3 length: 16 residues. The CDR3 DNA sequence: TGTGCCAGCAGTTCGTCCGGGACAGGGGGCCTTATTGGCTACACCTTC. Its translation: CASSSSGTGGLIGYTF.

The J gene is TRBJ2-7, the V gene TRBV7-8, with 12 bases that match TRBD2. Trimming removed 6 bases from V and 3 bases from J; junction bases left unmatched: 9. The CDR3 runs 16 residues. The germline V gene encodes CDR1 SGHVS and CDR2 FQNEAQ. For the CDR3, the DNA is TGTGCCAGCAGTACTAGCGGGGGGCCCCTCCTCTACGAGCAGTACTTC. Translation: CASSTSGGPLLYEQYF. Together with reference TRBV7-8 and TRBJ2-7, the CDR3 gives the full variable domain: GAGVSQSPRYKVAKRGQDVALRCDPISGHVSLFWYQQALGQGPEFLTYFQNEAQLDKSGLPSDRFFAERPEGSVSTLKIQRTQQEDSAVYLCASSTSGGPLLYEQYFGPGTRLTVT.

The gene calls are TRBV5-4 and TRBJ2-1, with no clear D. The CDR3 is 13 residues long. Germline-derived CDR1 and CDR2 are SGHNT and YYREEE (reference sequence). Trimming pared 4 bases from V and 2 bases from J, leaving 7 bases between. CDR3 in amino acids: CASSAETYNEQFF. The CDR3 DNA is TGTGCCAGCAGCGCCGAGACCTACAATGAGCAGTTCTTC.

CDR3 DNA sequence: TGTGCCACCAGCAGAGATCCTGGGACAGGGGGCGAAAAACTGTTTTTT. Residues: CATSRDPGTGGEKLFF. V usage is TRBV15 and J usage is TRBJ1-4; 12 nucleotides match TRBD1. The V gene end was trimmed by 0 bases and the J gene end by 8 bases; junction bases not matched to a gene: 4. The CDR3 loop spans 16 amino acids. Germline V lookup: CDR1 LNHNV, CDR2 YYDKDF (reference sequence).

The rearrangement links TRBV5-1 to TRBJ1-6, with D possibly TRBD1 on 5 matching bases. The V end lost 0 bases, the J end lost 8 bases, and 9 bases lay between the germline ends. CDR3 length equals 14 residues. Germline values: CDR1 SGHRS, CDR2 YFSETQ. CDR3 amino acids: CASSLGGYDSPLHF. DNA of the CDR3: TGCGCCAGCAGCTTGGGGGGGTACGATTCACCCCTCCACTTT.

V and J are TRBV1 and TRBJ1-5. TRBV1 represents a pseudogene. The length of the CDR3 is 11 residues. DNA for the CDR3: TGCACCAGCAGCCAAGACCAGCCCCAGCATTTT. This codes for CTSSQDQPQHF.

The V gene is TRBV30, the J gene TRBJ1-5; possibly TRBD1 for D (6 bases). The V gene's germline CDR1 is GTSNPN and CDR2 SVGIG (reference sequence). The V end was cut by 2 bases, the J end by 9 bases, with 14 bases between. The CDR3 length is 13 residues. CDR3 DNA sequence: TGTGCCTGGAGTAATCAGGGAGGGGGGCCCCAGCATTTT. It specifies CAWSNQGGGPQHF.

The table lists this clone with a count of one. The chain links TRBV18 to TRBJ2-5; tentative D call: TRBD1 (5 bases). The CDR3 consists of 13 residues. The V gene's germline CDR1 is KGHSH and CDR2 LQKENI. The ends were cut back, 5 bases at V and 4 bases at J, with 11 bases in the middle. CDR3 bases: TGTGCCAGCTCAAGAGACAGATCAGAGACCCAGTACTTC. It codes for CASSRDRSETQYF.

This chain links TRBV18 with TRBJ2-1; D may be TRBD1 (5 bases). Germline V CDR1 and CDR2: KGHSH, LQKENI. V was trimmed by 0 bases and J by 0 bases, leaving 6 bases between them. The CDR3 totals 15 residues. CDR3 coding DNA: TGTGCCAGCTCACCACCTAGGGGCTCCTACAATGAGCAGTTCTTC. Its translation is CASSPPRGSYNEQFF.